The rows below give T cell receptor beta chains drawn from one sample of a study of blood T cell repertoires in COVID-19. The data were produced by immunoSEQ multiplex PCR, yet TCRdb's version contains in-frame clones alone and is incomplete. The sample has approximately 80,000 clones; more than 75% are singletons. The specimen sequenced was peripheral blood. The receptor source for this set is a man aged 50-59 years with active COVID-19. CDR3s include the opening cysteine and the closing phenylalanine or tryptophan. The D gene is left open where the match is weak. Not all rows give a size; the values are once, few, many and, for expanded clones, a class.

cdr3_nt: TGTGCCAGCAGCCAAGAGGTACTAGCGGGTGCCACAGATACGCAGTATTTT; cdr3_aa: CASSQEVLAGATDTQYF; d_call: TRBD2; clone_size: NA; v_call: TRBV3-1/TRBV3-2; j_call: TRBJ2-3
cdr3_nt: TGTGCCAGCAGCTTAGAGGGCCACTCCAGGGCCTACGAGCAGTACTTC; cdr3_aa: CASSLEGHSRAYEQYF; d_call: NA; clone_size: NA; v_call: TRBV7-2; j_call: TRBJ2-7
cdr3_nt: TGCAGCGGCCAGGGACAGTCCTACGAGCAGTACTTC; cdr3_aa: CSGQGQSYEQYF; d_call: TRBD1; clone_size: NA; v_call: TRBV29-1; j_call: TRBJ2-7
cdr3_nt: TGTGCCAGCAGCACCAGCCGGGGAGAGACCCAGTACTTC; cdr3_aa: CASSTSRGETQYF; d_call: NA; clone_size: NA; v_call: TRBV28; j_call: TRBJ2-5
cdr3_nt: TGTGCCAGCAGTTACGAGGGGGCAAGAGGAAACACCATATATTTT; cdr3_aa: CASSYEGARGNTIYF; d_call: TRBD1; clone_size: NA; v_call: TRBV6-6; j_call: TRBJ1-3
cdr3_nt: TGTGCCAGTAGTGACCTAAGACCTAGCGGGGCCACCTTTGGAACCGGGGAGCTGTTTTTT; cdr3_aa: CASSDLRPSGATFGTGELFF; d_call: TRBD2; clone_size: NA; v_call: TRBV19; j_call: TRBJ2-2
cdr3_nt: TGTGCCACCAGCAGAGATGGGACAGTCAATGAAAAACTGTTTTTT; cdr3_aa: CATSRDGTVNEKLFF; d_call: TRBD1; clone_size: NA; v_call: TRBV15; j_call: TRBJ1-4
cdr3_nt: TGCGCCAGCAGCTTTAGCGGGGGTGGAGGATACGAGCAGTACTTC; cdr3_aa: CASSFSGGGGYEQYF; d_call: TRBD2; clone_size: NA; v_call: TRBV5-1; j_call: TRBJ2-7
cdr3_nt: TGTGCCAGCAGTGTACCGGGACAGGTGGTCGAGCAGTACTTC; cdr3_aa: CASSVPGQVVEQYF; d_call: TRBD1; clone_size: NA; v_call: TRBV25-1; j_call: TRBJ2-7
cdr3_nt: TGTGCCAGCAGCTTAGATCGACTGGGGAACACTGAAGCTTTCTTT; cdr3_aa: CASSLDRLGNTEAFF; d_call: NA; clone_size: NA; v_call: TRBV7-8; j_call: TRBJ1-1
cdr3_nt: TGTGCCAGCGCTGACACTTATAATTCACCCCTCCACTTT; cdr3_aa: CASADTYNSPLHF; d_call: NA; clone_size: NA; v_call: TRBV6-5; j_call: TRBJ1-6
cdr3_nt: TGTGCCAGCAGCAAGCTGCGTCAGGGCGACACTGAAGCTTTCTTT; cdr3_aa: CASSKLRQGDTEAFF; d_call: NA; clone_size: NA; v_call: TRBV7-9; j_call: TRBJ1-1
cdr3_nt: TGTGCCAGCAGCGCGGGACAGGGGGCCTTTACAGATACGCAGTATTTT; cdr3_aa: CASSAGQGAFTDTQYF; d_call: TRBD1; clone_size: NA; v_call: TRBV5-5; j_call: TRBJ2-3
cdr3_nt: TGTGCCAGCAGAAAGGGGACAGGCAATATGAATGAAAAACTGTTTTTT; cdr3_aa: CASRKGTGNMNEKLFF; d_call: TRBD1; clone_size: NA; v_call: TRBV5-4; j_call: TRBJ1-4
cdr3_nt: TGTGCCAGCTCACCAGTTGGAGGGAGCTCCTACGAGCAGTACTTC; cdr3_aa: CASSPVGGSSYEQYF; d_call: NA; clone_size: NA; v_call: TRBV18; j_call: TRBJ2-7
cdr3_nt: TGTGCCACAGCCTCTAGTGGCTACACCTTC; cdr3_aa: CATASSGYTF; d_call: NA; clone_size: once; v_call: TRBV28; j_call: TRBJ1-2
cdr3_nt: TGTGCCAGCAGTGAGGTCCGGACAGGCACAGATACGCAGTATTTT; cdr3_aa: CASSEVRTGTDTQYF; d_call: NA; clone_size: NA; v_call: TRBV2; j_call: TRBJ2-3
cdr3_nt: TGTGCCAGCAGCTTAGGGGGGGGAACTGGCTACACCTTC; cdr3_aa: CASSLGGGTGYTF; d_call: NA; clone_size: NA; v_call: TRBV7-2; j_call: TRBJ1-2
cdr3_nt: TGTGCCAGCAGCCTATATAACACCGGGGAGCTGTTTTTT; cdr3_aa: CASSLYNTGELFF; d_call: NA; clone_size: NA; v_call: TRBV3-1/TRBV3-2; j_call: TRBJ2-2
cdr3_nt: TGTGCCAGCAGCGTACAGGGACAGGGGACCTCGGGGCAGTTCTTC; cdr3_aa: CASSVQGQGTSGQFF; d_call: TRBD1; clone_size: few; v_call: TRBV9; j_call: TRBJ2-1
cdr3_nt: TGTGCCAGCAATCCACTAGCGGGAGCCCGCACAGATACGCAGTATTTT; cdr3_aa: CASNPLAGARTDTQYF; d_call: TRBD2; clone_size: once; v_call: TRBV2; j_call: TRBJ2-3
cdr3_nt: TGTGCCAGCAGCCAATTCAGGGGTGGAAGTAGGGAGACCCAGTACTTC; cdr3_aa: CASSQFRGGSRETQYF; d_call: NA; clone_size: once; v_call: TRBV3-1/TRBV3-2; j_call: TRBJ2-5
cdr3_nt: TGTGCCTGGAGTGTAAGAGGGCAGGTGTGGGGTTCACCCCTCCACTTT; cdr3_aa: CAWSVRGQVWGSPLHF; d_call: NA; clone_size: NA; v_call: TRBV30; j_call: TRBJ1-6
cdr3_nt: TGTGCCAGCAGCCCCCTGGGCAGGGCCTATGGCTACACCTTC; cdr3_aa: CASSPLGRAYGYTF; d_call: NA; clone_size: NA; v_call: TRBV7-9; j_call: TRBJ1-2
cdr3_nt: TGTGCCAGCAGGCCTAGCCGGAGCTCCTACAATGAGCAGTTCTTC; cdr3_aa: CASRPSRSSYNEQFF; d_call: NA; clone_size: NA; v_call: TRBV7-8; j_call: TRBJ2-1
cdr3_nt: TGTGCTAGCAGCCCTAGTGGCAGGGGGTTGGCGGATACGCAGTATTTT; cdr3_aa: CASSPSGRGLADTQYF; d_call: TRBD1; clone_size: NA; v_call: TRBV7-7; j_call: TRBJ2-3
cdr3_nt: TGTGCCAGCAGTTTAAGCGGAACCCTCTACGAGCAGTACTTC; cdr3_aa: CASSLSGTLYEQYF; d_call: NA; clone_size: once; v_call: TRBV28; j_call: TRBJ2-7